The next 8 T cell receptor beta chains were all read from a single sample in a study of T cell responses to AZD1222 COVID-19 vaccine. Measured with immunoSEQ multiplex PCR; TCRdb has only the in-frame clones, and not every one. The sample holds 170,000 or so clones, approximately 90% seen once. Sequences were derived from peripheral blood, sampled on day 0 of AZD1222 vaccination. The receptors derive from an adult in good health.

The chain combines TRBV11-2 with TRBJ1-1, with TRBD1 matching over 8 bases. This CDR3 comprises 12 residues. The J segment lost 11 bases and the V segment lost 4 bases, leaving 6 bases of the junction unmatched. Germline CDR1 SGHAT, CDR2 FQNNGV. The CDR3 is CASSSDRVRAFF. CDR3 nucleotides: TGTGCCAGCAGCTCGGACAGGGTTCGCGCTTTCTTT.

The chain uses TRBV19 and TRBJ1-3; 8 bases map to TRBD1. V lost 5 bases, J lost 2 bases, and 5 bases stayed unmatched. Germline CDR1 reads LNHDA; CDR2 reads SQIVND (reference sequence). The CDR3 is made up of 15 amino acids. The CDR3, as DNA: TGTGCCAGTAGTGGGGACAGGCGGACTGGAAACACCATATATTTT. The encoded protein is CASSGDRRTGNTIYF.

The chain recombines TRBV6-6 with TRBJ1-1; 9 nucleotides align to TRBD1. Germline assignment: CDR1 MNHNY and CDR2 SVGAGI (reference sequence). CDR3 length: 14 amino acids. The ends lost 10 bases at V and 3 bases at J; junction bases unmatched: 9. DNA of the CDR3: TGTGCCATCACTCCACAGGGGGCGCACACTGAAGCTTTCTTT. This sequence encodes CAITPQGAHTEAFF.

The chain links TRBV6-1 to TRBJ2-2; 9 positions match TRBD1. CDR1 and CDR2 (germline): MNHNS, SASEGT. There are 13 residues in the CDR3. After removal of 3 bases from V and 16 bases from J, the junction contained 9 bases not matched to a gene. CDR3 region: CASSDDWTGVAFF. The DNA for the CDR3 is TGTGCCAGCAGTGATGATTGGACAGGGGTTGCGTTTTTT.

The rearrangement uses TRBV20-1 and TRBJ1-1, with D hard to call. V shed 3 bases and J shed 8 bases, with 7 bases lying between them. The CDR3 has 10 amino acids. Germline V CDR1 and CDR2: DFQATT, SNEGSKA (reference sequence). The CDR3 spells CSASGEEAFF. In DNA, the CDR3 is TGCAGTGCTAGCGGCGAGGAAGCTTTCTTT.

Of note for this clone: In the same sample, other DNA sequences code for this CDR3. The chain is built from TRBV6-5 and TRBJ1-2; TRBD1 matches 7 bases. Germline lookup yields CDR1 MNHEY and CDR2 SVGAGI. Germline trimming cut 6 bases from V and 5 bases from J; bases unmatched to any gene: 3. This CDR3 is 12 amino acids long. This CDR3 is CASRAGGYGYTF. DNA for the CDR3: TGTGCCAGCAGGGCAGGGGGGTATGGCTACACCTTC.

V is TRBV25-1 and J is TRBJ2-7; D is perhaps TRBD1 or TRBD2 (5 bases each). Germline V gives CDR1 MGHDK, CDR2 SYGVNS. V was pared by 7 bases and J by 0 bases, with 16 bases between. The CDR3 runs to 15 residues. CDR3 region: CASTPTGPSSYEQYF. In nucleotides, the CDR3 is TGTGCCAGCACCCCTACGGGACCGAGCTCCTACGAGCAGTACTTC.

The chain uses TRBV7-8 and TRBJ1-5; the match to TRBD1 covers 9 bases. Germline CDR1 and CDR2: SGHVS and FQNEAQ. V dropped 0 bases and J dropped 3; count of bases not matched to a gene: 6. The CDR3 spans 17 residues. The DNA for the CDR3 is TGTGCCAGCAGCTTAGCGCTCCGGACAGGGGTCAATCAGCCCCAGCATTTT. Translation: CASSLALRTGVNQPQHF.